This is a list of T cell receptor beta chains from one sample in a study of blood T cell repertoires in COVID-19. The assay was immunoSEQ multiplex PCR, and TCRdb's table has in-frame clones only and misses some. The sample includes about 110,000 clones, approximately 81% of them seen just once. Sample: peripheral blood. The receptors stem from an elderly man with acute or convalescent COVID-19. CDR3s include the opening cysteine and the closing phenylalanine or tryptophan. D genes are given only for firm matches. Only some rows state a clone size, as once, few, many or a class for expanded clones.

d_call clone_size j_call v_call cdr3_nt cdr3_aa
NA NA TRBJ2-4 TRBV4-2 TGTGCCAGCAGCCAAGAGAGGAAGATGGGGGCTTCGGCCAAAAACATTCAGTACTTC CASSQERKMGASAKNIQYF
TRBD2 NA TRBJ2-7 TRBV5-1 TGCGCCAGCAGCCTTACCGGGACTACTACCTACGAGCAGTACTTC CASSLTGTTTYEQYF
NA NA TRBJ2-5 TRBV14 TGTGCCAGCAGCCAATTTCGCCAGGGTAGCCAAGAGACCCAGTACTTC CASSQFRQGSQETQYF
NA NA TRBJ2-3 TRBV27 TGTGCCAGCAGTTTGGGCAGGGCAAGCACAGATACGCAGTATTTT CASSLGRASTDTQYF
TRBD2 NA TRBJ2-3 TRBV2 TGTGCCAGCAGTGACGCAGCGGGAGGATTAGATACGCAGTATTTT CASSDAAGGLDTQYF
NA NA TRBJ2-7 TRBV27 TGTGCCAGCAGTCCCGGGTTCGCCTACGAGCAGTACTTC CASSPGFAYEQYF
TRBD1 NA TRBJ2-5 TRBV7-3 TGTGCCAGCAGCTTACTGGGGACAGGGGAAGAGACCCAGTACTTC CASSLLGTGEETQYF
TRBD1 few TRBJ1-5 TRBV5-1 TGCGCCAGCAGCCTACAGGGGAATCAGCCCCAGCATTTT CASSLQGNQPQHF
NA NA TRBJ1-2 TRBV5-1 TGCGCCAGCAGCTTCACGGACAGCAACTATGGCTACACCTTC CASSFTDSNYGYTF
TRBD1 once TRBJ2-1 TRBV18 TGTGCCAGCTCACCATACACAGGGGACAATGAGCAGTTCTTC CASSPYTGDNEQFF
NA NA TRBJ1-6 TRBV5-1 TGCGCCAGCAGCTTGGTCAGTATGGGTGTCGAGGCTTCACCCCTCCACTTT CASSLVSMGVEASPLHF
TRBD2 NA TRBJ2-7 TRBV20-1 TGCAGTGCTAGTGTGGGGACTAGCGGGAGATCGGACGAGCAGTACTTC CSASVGTSGRSDEQYF
TRBD2 NA TRBJ2-2 TRBV5-3 TGTGCCAGAGTCGGGGGGAGGACCGGGGAGCTGTTTTTT CARVGGRTGELFF
TRBD1 NA TRBJ2-7 TRBV12-3/TRBV12-4 TGTGCCAGCAGGGGGACAGTCTCCTACGAGCAGTACTTC CASRGTVSYEQYF
TRBD2 NA TRBJ2-7 TRBV4-1 TGCGCCAGCAGCCCACCACCGGGACTAGCGGGAGGCCACTCAAGCTCCTACGAGCAGTACTTC CASSPPPGLAGGHSSSYEQYF
NA NA TRBJ1-6 TRBV11-2 TGTGCCAGCAGCTCCTTCCATAATTCACCCCTCCACTTT CASSSFHNSPLHF
NA few TRBJ1-6 TRBV7-9 TGTGCCAGCAGCTTAGGGGGCGCGAATAATTCACCCCTCCACTTT CASSLGGANNSPLHF
NA NA TRBJ2-1 TRBV7-2 TGTGCCAGCAGCCAGGCATACGGCCGCTCCTACAATGAGCAGTTCTTC CASSQAYGRSYNEQFF
TRBD2 NA TRBJ2-3 TRBV5-4 TGTGCCAGCAGCTTGCGGGCTAGCGGGACAGATACGCAGTATTTT CASSLRASGTDTQYF
TRBD1 few TRBJ2-7 TRBV5-6 TGTGCCAGCAGCTTACCGGGACAGGGGATCTACGAGCAGTACTTC CASSLPGQGIYEQYF
TRBD2 NA TRBJ2-1 TRBV3-1/TRBV3-2 TGTGCCAGCAGCCTCGCCGCCAGCGGGAGTTCCAATGAGCAGTTCTTC CASSLAASGSSNEQFF
TRBD1 NA TRBJ1-5 TRBV19 TGTGCCAGTGCCAAAGACAGGGGTAGCAATCAGCCCCAGCATTTT CASAKDRGSNQPQHF
NA NA TRBJ2-1 TRBV5-1 TGCGCCAGCAGCTTCCTCCAACAGTTCGGTGAGCAGTTCTTC CASSFLQQFGEQFF
NA NA TRBJ1-2 TRBV28 TGTGCCAGCAGTTTAAATCGCTATGGCTACACCTTC CASSLNRYGYTF
NA NA TRBJ2-1 TRBV6-1 TGTGCCAGCAGTGAAATAACAGGGTATGAGCAGTTCTTC CASSEITGYEQFF
TRBD2 NA TRBJ2-7 TRBV7-8 TGTGCCAGCAGCTTACTTAGCGGGAGAATGAACGAGCAGTACTTC CASSLLSGRMNEQYF
NA NA TRBJ1-1 TRBV19 TGTGCCAGTCGAGATCCACAGGTATTAAACACTGAAGCTTTCTTT CASRDPQVLNTEAFF
TRBD1 NA TRBJ2-3 TRBV25-1 TGTGCCAGCACCAGCCGGGACAGGGGCACAGATACGCAGTATTTT CASTSRDRGTDTQYF
TRBD1 NA TRBJ1-1 TRBV28 TGTGCCAGCAGCGCCGGGACAGGGATTAGTGAAGCTTTCTTT CASSAGTGISEAFF
NA NA TRBJ2-7 TRBV20-1 TGCAGTGCCCACAGGGAGCTGGAGCAGTACTTC CSAHRELEQYF
TRBD2 NA TRBJ2-7 TRBV6-1 TGTGCCAGCAGTGAAGCAGCGGGGATGGGCTACGAGCAGTACTTC CASSEAAGMGYEQYF
TRBD1 few TRBJ1-5 TRBV28 TGTGCCAGCAGTTTAGGGACAGGGGGCTTTCAGCCCCAGCATTTT CASSLGTGGFQPQHF
TRBD1 NA TRBJ1-2 TRBV7-9 TGTGCCAGCAGCTTATTGGCCATCGGGACAGTCTATGGCTACACCTTC CASSLLAIGTVYGYTF
NA NA TRBJ1-2 TRBV7-9 TGTGCCAGCAGCTTAGAAGTCAGTTTCTATGGCTACACCTTC CASSLEVSFYGYTF
NA NA TRBJ1-5 TRBV5-4 TGTGCCAGCAGCTTGGATCACAATCAGCCCCAGCATTTT CASSLDHNQPQHF
NA NA TRBJ1-5 TRBV6-2/TRBV6-3 TGTGCCAGCAGTAACAACAGGATCGGACAGCCCCAGCATTTT CASSNNRIGQPQHF
TRBD1 NA TRBJ2-2 TRBV28 TGTGCCAGCGAAGGGACAGCACCTTCCACCGGGGAGCTGTTTTTT CASEGTAPSTGELFF
TRBD2 NA TRBJ2-3 TRBV11-2 TGTGCCAGCAGCTCCCCTAGCGGGAGGGCATCCCCGCGCACAGATACGCAGTATTTT CASSSPSGRASPRTDTQYF
NA NA TRBJ2-6 TRBV21-1 TGTGCCAGCAGCAAGGGGGACAGGGTAATTTATTGCTCTGGGGCCAACGTCCTGACTTTC CASSKGDRVIYCSGANVLTF
TRBD1 NA TRBJ1-1 TRBV27 TGTGCCAGCAGTTTGGGACAGGGACCGAACACTGAAGCTTTCTTT CASSLGQGPNTEAFF
NA NA TRBJ1-6 TRBV6-1 TGTGCCAGCAGTGAAGCGCTAACGGCCTATAATTCACCCCTCCACTTT CASSEALTAYNSPLHF
NA NA TRBJ1-3 TRBV5-1 TGCGCCAGCAGCTTGGAGTCAGTTTTCTCTGGAAACACCATATATTTT CASSLESVFSGNTIYF
NA NA TRBJ1-6 TRBV7-2 TGTGCCAGCAGCCCATTACAGCAGCCTAATTCACCCCTCCACTTT CASSPLQQPNSPLHF
NA NA TRBJ2-4 TRBV27 TGTGCCAGCAGTTACCGACAGGTGAGGGCCAAAAACATTCAGTACTTC CASSYRQVRAKNIQYF
NA NA TRBJ1-1 TRBV20-1 TGCAGTGCTAGTCGAGCTAACACTGAAGCTTTCTTT CSASRANTEAFF
TRBD1 once TRBJ1-5 TRBV7-2 TGTGCCAGCAGCTTGGCAGGGGGACCAAATCAGCCCCAGCATTTT CASSLAGGPNQPQHF
TRBD1 NA TRBJ1-4 TRBV6-5 TGTGCCAGCAGGGGACAGGGGAAACAAGAAAAACTGTTTTTT CASRGQGKQEKLFF
TRBD1 NA TRBJ2-7 TRBV5-1 TGCGCCAGCAGCTGGACAGGCATGGCGGGCGAGCAGTACTTC CASSWTGMAGEQYF
NA once TRBJ1-4 TRBV6-5 TGTGCCAGCAGTCGGGACTGGGTTGCAGAACTGTTTTTT CASSRDWVAELFF
NA NA TRBJ1-2 TRBV7-9 TGTGCCAGCAGCTTCGGGGGGGACTACACCTTC CASSFGGDYTF
NA NA TRBJ1-5 TRBV18 TGTGCCAGCTCACCACAGGAGAACAATCAGCCCCAGCATTTT CASSPQENNQPQHF
NA NA TRBJ1-1 TRBV5-6 TGTGCCAGCAGCTTGATTGACAGGATGAACACTGAAGCTTTCTTT CASSLIDRMNTEAFF
NA NA TRBJ2-2 TRBV5-1 TGCGCCAGCTCGCGGTTCCCTTCGAACACCGGGGAGCTGTTTTTT CASSRFPSNTGELFF